Below are 12 T cell receptor beta chains sequenced from a single sample in a study of T-cell reconstitution after alpha-beta-depleted transplantation in children. Molecular barcoding with unique molecular identifiers was used for the TCRbeta library. One entry per CDR3 protein results from TCRdb running MiXCR on the PCR reads. The sample carries about 540,000 distinct CDR3 sequences, around 18% recorded once. This sample comprised PBMCs from the stem cell graft donor, obtained from the stem cell graft. The receptors were gathered from a human donor who donated a stem cell graft to a child with acute lymphoblastic leukemia.

The J gene is TRBJ2-5, the V gene TRBV5-1; D is uncertain. V lost 0 bases, J lost 3 bases, and 9 bases lay in between. CDR3 length equals 14 residues. From germline, CDR1 is SGHRS and CDR2 YFSETQ. CDR3 sequence: CASSLAPTEETQYF. The CDR3 DNA reads TGCGCCAGCAGCTTGGCCCCAACAGAAGAGACCCAGTACTTC.

This clonotype was counted between two and nine times. The rearrangement uses TRBV6-5 and TRBJ1-2, with D possibly being TRBD1 (5 bases). V was trimmed by 2 bases and J by 2 bases, leaving 12 bases between them. In germline, CDR1 is MNHEY, CDR2 SVGAGI. The length of the CDR3 is 15 residues. CDR3 sequence (DNA): TGTGCCAGCAGTTACGGGGGGACGGGCAACTATGGCTACACCTTC. Protein product: CASSYGGTGNYGYTF.

The chain combines TRBV11-2 with TRBJ2-1, with 10 bases aligning to TRBD2. Germline V gene sequence: CDR1 SGHAT, CDR2 FQNNGV. This CDR3 has 20 residues. Losses at the gene ends were 3 bases for V and 3 bases for J; bases not matched to a gene: 17. For the CDR3, the DNA is TGTGCCAGCAGCTTCCCGACAAGAGCTAGCGGGAGAAGCGGCTACAATGAGCAGTTCTTC. It is translated as CASSFPTRASGRSGYNEQFF.

This clonotype was seen a few times. V usage is TRBV20-1 and J usage is TRBJ2-7; D is unclear. Trimming cost V 0 bases and J 6 bases, with 6 bases left between them. CDR3 length: 11 amino acids. Germline V gives CDR1 DFQATT, CDR2 SNEGSKA (reference sequence). The CDR3 loop is CSAREKFEQYF. CDR3 sequence (DNA): TGCAGTGCTAGAGAAAAGTTCGAGCAGTACTTC.

The sample holds many counts of this clonotype. The chain carries TRBV19 and TRBJ2-3, with D maybe TRBD1 (5 bases). The CDR3 runs to 13 residues. Between the trimmed V and J ends, which lost 5 bases and 4 bases, there was a span of 10 bases. From germline, CDR1 is LNHDA and CDR2 SQIVND (reference sequence). The CDR3 sequence is CASSRQSPDTQYF. As DNA, the CDR3 is TGTGCCAGTAGTCGACAGTCTCCAGATACGCAGTATTTT.

This clonotype has a handful of counts. The rearrangement links TRBV14 to TRBJ2-1, with 14 bases identical to TRBD2. Unmatched junction bases numbered 7, after V lost 1 base and J lost 8 bases. CDR1 is SGHDN and CDR2 is FVKESK in the germline V gene. CDR3 size: 17 residues. The CDR3 here is CASSQVRGLAGVHEQFF. DNA for the CDR3: TGTGCCAGCAGCCAAGTGAGGGGACTAGCGGGAGTCCATGAGCAGTTCTTC.

This clonotype was counted between two and nine times. The chain combines TRBV5-1 with TRBJ2-1, with TRBD2 matching over 11 bases. The CDR3 length is 19 residues. Unmatched junction bases numbered 14, after V lost 0 bases and J lost 6 bases. CDR1 is SGHRS and CDR2 is YFSETQ in the germline V gene. The DNA for the CDR3 is TGCGCCAGCAGCTTGGACCCCGCCTTACTAGCGGGAGTGCGCAATGAGCAGTTCTTC. It is translated as CASSLDPALLAGVRNEQFF.

The gene calls are TRBV18 and TRBJ2-1, with D unresolved. This CDR3 has 16 residues. The germline V gene has CDR1 KGHSH and CDR2 LQKENI. Trimming shortened V by 0 bases and J by 0 bases, and 9 bases separated the two germline ends. This CDR3 is CASSPPKGSSYNEQFF. Written as DNA, the CDR3 is TGTGCCAGCTCACCACCGAAGGGTAGCTCCTACAATGAGCAGTTCTTC.

This clonotype was seen only a few times. The chain recombines TRBV10-1 with TRBJ1-2; no definite D call. The V and J ends lost 0 bases and 5 bases respectively, with 7 bases between them. The CDR3 runs 13 residues. Germline CDR1 and CDR2: WNHNN and SYGVQD (reference sequence). CDR3 sequence (DNA): TGCGCCAGCAGTGAGTCAGCGGGGTATGGCTACACCTTC. Encoded protein: CASSESAGYGYTF.

The rearrangement uses TRBV6-1 and TRBJ2-7; 10 bases align to TRBD1. Germline CDR1 and CDR2: MNHNS and SASEGT. The CDR3 sequence is 15 residues long. With V trimmed by 5 bases and J by 4 bases, 8 bases remained unmatched. The CDR3 reads CASSPDRGRRYEQYF. The CDR3 DNA is TGTGCCAGCAGTCCTGACAGGGGGCGCCGGTACGAGCAGTACTTC.

This chain connects TRBV5-1 to TRBJ2-1; TRBD2 matches at 10 bases. Germline CDR1 reads SGHRS; CDR2 reads YFSETQ. The CDR3 is 15 residues long. V trimming: 4 bases; J trimming: 6 bases; junction bases outside the gene matches: 7. The CDR3 DNA is TGCGCCAGCAGCCCCGGGACTAGCGCCTCCAATGAGCAGTTCTTC. It is translated as CASSPGTSASNEQFF.

The rearrangement joins TRBV5-1 to TRBJ2-1; 7 bases line up with TRBD1. The CDR3 consists of 12 residues. Germline V gene data show CDR1 as SGHRS and CDR2 as YFSETQ. Trimming removed 4 bases from V and 7 bases from J; junction bases left unmatched: 2. CDR3 in DNA: TGCGCCAGCAGCATGACAGGGAATGAGCAGTTCTTC. The encoded protein is CASSMTGNEQFF.